This entry is about one T cell receptor (beta chain). The data are from a study of blood T cell repertoires in COVID-19. Study in general: Samples taken during acute and convalescent COVID-19 were collected in the United States, Italy and Spain.

Enrollees, about 18 to 95 years old, lived in approximately 25 US areas. Participant reports of clinical history set cohort assignment. All recovered Cohort 3 donors got two negative PCRs, got clearance, or saw symptom resolution. CDR1 and CDR2 from the germline V gene are LNHNV and YYDKDF (reference sequence). This CDR3 region has 14 residues. V dropped 1 base and J dropped 6 bases, with 10 bases sitting between them. The method was immunoSEQ multiplex PCR; TCRdb's version includes in-frame clones alone and lacks a portion of them. The data hold around 430,000 clones, with about 87% observed a single time.

The J gene is TRBJ1-5, the V gene TRBV15, with D tentatively TRBD1 (6 bases). Sequencing was performed on PBMCs or T cells enriched from blood (not recorded which). This receptor was obtained from a woman aged 45-60 years who had recovered from COVID-19. CDR3 bases: TGTGCCACCAGCAGAGCTGGGGGCGGTCAGCCCCAGCATTTT. This gives the protein CATSRAGGGQPQHF.